This entry lists 15 T cell receptor beta chains sequenced from one sample in a study of blood T cell repertoires in COVID-19. Method: immunoSEQ multiplex PCR; TCRdb's copy keeps in-frame clones and lacks some. The sample consists of 150,000 to 200,000 clones, almost 80% of them appearing once. The sample was PBMCs or T cells enriched from blood (not recorded which). These TCRs come from a woman between 50 and 59 years old who had recovered from COVID-19.

CDR3 residues: CASSTLAGVGEQYF. CDR3 DNA sequence: TGTGCCAGCAGTACTTTAGCGGGAGTGGGGGAGCAGTACTTC. The chain combines TRBV28 with TRBJ2-7; 9 bases line up with TRBD2. Germline assignment: CDR1 MDHEN and CDR2 SYDVKM. This CDR3 is 14 amino acids long. Trimming cost V 5 bases and J 7 bases; bases outside gene matches: 9.

V is TRBV10-3 and J is TRBJ2-7; tentatively, D is TRBD2 (5 bases). Germline V gives CDR1 ENHRY, CDR2 SYGVKD. V was clipped by 3 bases and J by 2 bases, with 14 bases between them. CDR3 length: 15 amino acids. The CDR3 reads CAISDPTRAAYEQYF. The CDR3 DNA reads TGTGCCATCAGTGATCCTACGCGGGCCGCCTACGAGCAGTACTTC.

V gene TRBV2 combines with J gene TRBJ2-1; unclear D gene. V was cut by 7 bases and J by 6 bases, with 10 bases left in between. This CDR3 contains 12 residues. CDR1 is SNHLY and CDR2 is FYNNEI in the germline V gene. In nucleotides, the CDR3 is TGTGCCAGCACTCCAGGAATCAATGAGCAGTTCTTC. Protein product: CASTPGINEQFF.

The chain uses TRBV15 and TRBJ1-2; TRBD1 might be the D (6 bases). This CDR3 contains 15 residues. Per the germline V gene, CDR1 is LNHNV and CDR2 is YYDKDF (reference sequence). V shed 0 bases and J shed 6 bases, with 14 bases lying between them. CDR3 loop: CATSRDPQGNDGYTF. DNA of the CDR3: TGTGCCACCAGCAGAGATCCCCAGGGGAATGATGGCTACACCTTC.

The chain employs TRBV5-1 and TRBJ2-3, with a possible D match to TRBD1 (5 bases). Germline-derived CDR1 and CDR2 are SGHRS and YFSETQ. This CDR3 spans 14 amino acids. With 1 base removed from V and 3 bases from J, the gap between germline ends came to 9 bases. In DNA, the CDR3 is TGCGCCAGCAGCTTGCGAAGGGGTACAGATACGCAGTATTTT. Amino acid sequence: CASSLRRGTDTQYF.

This clone turned up a few times. The chain has TRBV7-9 and TRBJ1-1; 9 nucleotides match TRBD1. From germline, CDR1 is SEHNR and CDR2 FQNEAQ (reference sequence). There are 14 residues in the CDR3. V was pared by 5 bases and J by 8 bases, with 9 bases of the junction left unmatched. The CDR3 reads CASSQGQGGSEAFF. The CDR3 coding sequence is TGTGCCAGCAGCCAGGGACAGGGAGGATCGGAAGCTTTCTTT.

This clone has a single count. The chain joins TRBV7-8 to TRBJ2-1; 11 bases are a match to TRBD1. The length of the CDR3 is 14 residues. J was trimmed by 6 bases and V by 5 bases; bases with no gene match: 3. From germline, CDR1 is SGHVS and CDR2 FQNEAQ. The chain's CDR3 is CASSGQGAVNEQFF. Here the CDR3 DNA reads TGTGCCAGCAGCGGACAGGGGGCGGTCAATGAGCAGTTCTTC.

The chain carries TRBV7-9 and TRBJ1-6; 7 bases map to TRBD1. CDR3 length: 16 residues. In germline, CDR1 is SEHNR, CDR2 FQNEAQ (reference sequence). The V gene end was trimmed by 5 bases and the J gene end by 6 bases; junction bases not matched to a gene: 10. CDR3 sequence reads: CASSPSPRDSNSPLHF. In nucleotides, the CDR3 is TGTGCCAGCAGCCCCAGTCCCCGGGACAGTAATTCACCCCTCCACTTT.

The chain has TRBV15 and TRBJ2-7; 12 bases match TRBD1. Per the germline V gene, CDR1 is LNHNV and CDR2 is YYDKDF (reference sequence). The V and J ends lost 3 bases and 0 bases, in that order; junction bases with no gene match: 9. This CDR3 is 18 amino acids long. CDR3 residues: CATSSIGTGGFFSYEQYF. CDR3 in DNA: TGTGCCACCAGCAGCATTGGGACAGGGGGCTTTTTCTCCTACGAGCAGTACTTC.

This clone was picked up a small number of times. The chain uses TRBV11-3 and TRBJ2-1; 13 bases match TRBD2. V lost 5 bases, J lost 7 bases, and 5 bases stayed unmatched. The germline V gene has CDR1 SGHNT and CDR2 YENEEA. The CDR3 loop spans 15 amino acids. CDR3 DNA: TGTGCCAGCAGCCGGACTAGCGGGAGTGGAAATGAGCAGTTCTTC. Its protein product is CASSRTSGSGNEQFF.

The rearrangement uses TRBV6-6 and TRBJ2-7, with D perhaps matching TRBD1 (6 bases). Germline V gives CDR1 MNHNY, CDR2 SVGAGI (reference sequence). Trimming removed 6 bases from V and 3 bases from J, with 18 bases in between. The CDR3 has 15 residues. The CDR3: CASSLDRLGNYEQYF. The CDR3 DNA is TGTGCCAGCAGCTTAGACAGGTTAGGAAACTACGAGCAGTACTTC.

The rearrangement uses TRBV7-3 and TRBJ2-6, with D possibly TRBD2 on 6 matching bases. V lost 5 bases, J lost 4 bases, and 12 bases lay in between. In germline, CDR1 is SGHTA, CDR2 FQGTGA. CDR3 length: 15 amino acids. The CDR3 DNA sequence: TGTGCCAGCAGCCCAGGGACTCCCGGGGCCAACGTCCTGACTTTC. Its protein product is CASSPGTPGANVLTF.

The CDR3 protein is CASSMPRGATGIYGYTF. CDR3 coding DNA: TGTGCCAGTAGTATGCCTCGAGGGGCAACAGGGATCTATGGCTACACCTTC. V is TRBV19 and J is TRBJ1-2; a possible D gene is TRBD1 (6 bases). The length of the CDR3 is 17 residues. The germline V gene encodes CDR1 LNHDA and CDR2 SQIVND (reference sequence). Trimming pared 3 bases from V and 4 bases from J, leaving 21 bases between.

The rearrangement links TRBV10-3 to TRBJ2-7; the D gene is possibly TRBD2 (6 bases). The CDR3 has 13 amino acids. Per germline, CDR1 ENHRY and CDR2 SYGVKD. V lost 3 bases to trimming and J lost 6 bases, with 12 bases between them. The chain's CDR3 is CAISEALGGEQYF. The CDR3 nucleotides read TGTGCCATCAGTGAAGCATTGGGGGGCGAGCAGTACTTC.

The chain joins TRBV28 to TRBJ1-2; TRBD1 agrees at 7 bases. Trimming at V came to 5 bases and at J to 5 bases, leaving 5 bases not matched to a gene. This CDR3 region has 13 residues. The germline V gene has CDR1 MDHEN and CDR2 SYDVKM. The CDR3 region has the DNA TGTGCCAGCAGTCAGGGACAGCAATATGGCTACACCTTC. As protein: CASSQGQQYGYTF.